Listed here is a single T cell receptor (beta chain). Its antigen is unidentified. CDR3 size: 13 residues. Germline V gene lookup returns CDR1 LNHDA and CDR2 SQIVND (reference sequence). With 4 bases removed from V and 9 bases from J, the gap between germline ends came to 13 bases. This record belongs to a study of T cell repertoires in cytomegalovirus infection. As for the study in general: The study used recently identified HLA-C-restricted and well-studied HLA-B-restricted CMV epitopes. Evidence of both CMV infection and a matching HLA type came from public TCR beta signatures.

TCRdb redid the calling of the reads with MiXCR, one entry per CDR3 protein. The sample holds 300,000 to 400,000 distinct CDR3 sequences, 25% to 35% seen once. Study-level findings and limits: HLA-C-restricted CMV clonotypes gave the most frequent clonotype in two of eight donors.

Material: cultured PBMCs, obtained from culture after CMV antigen stimulation. The sequence derives from a human donor in good health (CMV status not recorded). Some clones in this sample may be carry-over from other donors' samples. The chain combines TRBV19 with TRBJ1-5; D uncertain. In DNA form, the CDR3 reads TGTGCCAGTAGTAAAGACCCTAAGGGGCCCCAGCATTTT. Residues: CASSKDPKGPQHF.